This TCR beta chain was sequenced in a study of T cells expressing NK-cell markers. TCRdb processed the 5' RACE reads again and assigns one entry to each CDR3 protein, with no DNA. This table lists over 120,000 distinct CDR3 sequences. Sequencing used blood T cells: a sorted CD56 or NKG2C T cell subset, CD4+ or CD8+ T cells, or bulk PBMC T cells (not recorded which). This sequence originates from a man between 18 and 29 years old in good health.

The CDR3 here is CASIQGGAYNEQFF. The J gene is TRBJ2-1, the V gene TRBV21-1. TRBV21-1 is noted as a pseudogene. The CDR3 runs 14 residues.